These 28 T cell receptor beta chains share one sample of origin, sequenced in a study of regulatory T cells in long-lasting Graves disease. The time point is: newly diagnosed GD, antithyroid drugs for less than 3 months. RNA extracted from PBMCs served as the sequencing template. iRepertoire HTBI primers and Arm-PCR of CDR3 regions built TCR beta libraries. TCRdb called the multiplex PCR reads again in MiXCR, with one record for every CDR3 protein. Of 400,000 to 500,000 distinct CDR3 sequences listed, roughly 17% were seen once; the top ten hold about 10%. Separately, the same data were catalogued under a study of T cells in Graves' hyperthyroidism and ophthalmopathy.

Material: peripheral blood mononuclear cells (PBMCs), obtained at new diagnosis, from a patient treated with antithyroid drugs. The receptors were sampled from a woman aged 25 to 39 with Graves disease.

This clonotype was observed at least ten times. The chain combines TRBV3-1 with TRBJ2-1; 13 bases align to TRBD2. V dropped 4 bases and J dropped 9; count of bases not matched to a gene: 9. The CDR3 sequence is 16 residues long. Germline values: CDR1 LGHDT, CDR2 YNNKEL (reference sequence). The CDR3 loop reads CASSPWTSGSLSEQFF. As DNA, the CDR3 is TGTGCCAGCAGCCCTTGGACTAGCGGGAGCTTAAGTGAGCAGTTCTTC.

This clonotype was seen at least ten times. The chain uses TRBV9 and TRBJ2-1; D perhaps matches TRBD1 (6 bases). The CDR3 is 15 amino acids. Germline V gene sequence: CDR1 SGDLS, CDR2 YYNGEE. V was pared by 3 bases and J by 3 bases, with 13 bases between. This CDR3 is CASSETGVIYNEQFF. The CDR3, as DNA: TGTGCCAGCAGCGAGACAGGTGTCATCTACAATGAGCAGTTCTTC. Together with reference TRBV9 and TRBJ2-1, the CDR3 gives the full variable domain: DSGVTQTPKHLITATGQRVTLRCSPRSGDLSVYWYQQSLDQGLQFLIQYYNGEERAKGNILERFSAQQFPDLHSELNLSSLELGDSALYFCASSETGVIYNEQFFGPGTRLTVL.

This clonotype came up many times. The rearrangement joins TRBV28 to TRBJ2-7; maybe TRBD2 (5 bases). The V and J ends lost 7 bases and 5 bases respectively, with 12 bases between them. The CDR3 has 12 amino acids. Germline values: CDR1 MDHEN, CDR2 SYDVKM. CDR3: CASKTGFNEQYF. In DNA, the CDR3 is TGTGCCAGCAAGACGGGATTCAACGAGCAGTACTTC.

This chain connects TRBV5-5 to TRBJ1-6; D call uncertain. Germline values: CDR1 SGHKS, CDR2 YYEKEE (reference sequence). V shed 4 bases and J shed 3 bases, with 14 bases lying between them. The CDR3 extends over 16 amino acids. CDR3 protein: CASSPRTGYYNSPLHF. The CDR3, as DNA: TGTGCCAGCAGCCCCAGGACGGGATACTATAATTCACCCCTCCACTTT.

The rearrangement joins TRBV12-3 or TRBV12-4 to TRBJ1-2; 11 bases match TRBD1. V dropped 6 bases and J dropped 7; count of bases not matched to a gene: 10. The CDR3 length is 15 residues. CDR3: CASRPRTGGVGGYTF. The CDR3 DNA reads TGTGCCAGCAGACCTAGGACAGGGGGCGTGGGTGGCTACACCTTC.

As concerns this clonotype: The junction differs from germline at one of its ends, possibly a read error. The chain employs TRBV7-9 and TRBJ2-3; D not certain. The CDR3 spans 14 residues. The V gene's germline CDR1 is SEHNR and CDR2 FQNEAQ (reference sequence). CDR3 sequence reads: CASSSTVETDTRYF. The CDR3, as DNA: TGTGCCAGCAGCTCCACCGTAGAAACAGATACGCGGTATTTT. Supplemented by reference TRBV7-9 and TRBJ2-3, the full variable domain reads DTGVSQNPRHKITKRGQNVTFRCDPISEHNRLYWYRQTLGQGPEFLTYFQNEAQLEKSRLLSDRFSAERPKGSFSTLEIQRTEQGDSAMYLCASSSTVETDTRYFGPGTRLTVL.

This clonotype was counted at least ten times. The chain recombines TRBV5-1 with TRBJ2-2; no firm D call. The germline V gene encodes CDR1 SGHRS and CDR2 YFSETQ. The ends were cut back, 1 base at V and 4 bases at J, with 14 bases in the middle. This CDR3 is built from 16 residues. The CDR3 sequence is CASSLSGQTTTGELFF. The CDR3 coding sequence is TGCGCCAGCAGCTTGTCTGGCCAAACCACCACCGGGGAGCTGTTTTTT.

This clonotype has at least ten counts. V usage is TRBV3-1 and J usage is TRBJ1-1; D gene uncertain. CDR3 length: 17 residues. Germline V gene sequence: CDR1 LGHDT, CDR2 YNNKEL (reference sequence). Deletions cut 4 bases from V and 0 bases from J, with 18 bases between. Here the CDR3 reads CASSLPGLRAMNTEAFF. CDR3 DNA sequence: TGTGCCAGCAGCCTCCCAGGCCTTCGGGCGATGAACACTGAAGCTTTCTTT.

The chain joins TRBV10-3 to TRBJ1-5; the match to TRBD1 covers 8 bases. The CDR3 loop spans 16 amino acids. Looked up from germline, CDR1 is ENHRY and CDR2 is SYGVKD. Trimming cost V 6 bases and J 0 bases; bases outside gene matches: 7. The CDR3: CAISVTGVGSNQPQHF. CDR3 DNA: TGTGCCATCAGCGTGACAGGGGTGGGTAGCAATCAGCCCCAGCATTTT.

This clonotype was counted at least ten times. The CDR3 sequence is CSARPLGNEKLFF. The CDR3 DNA reads as TGCAGTGCTAGACCGCTGGGGAATGAAAAACTGTTTTTT. This rearrangement joins TRBV20-1 to TRBJ1-4; D is uncertain. Germline lookup yields CDR1 DFQATT and CDR2 SNEGSKA (reference sequence). V was shortened by 2 bases and J by 5 bases, with 9 bases between the two germline ends. CDR3 length equals 13 residues.

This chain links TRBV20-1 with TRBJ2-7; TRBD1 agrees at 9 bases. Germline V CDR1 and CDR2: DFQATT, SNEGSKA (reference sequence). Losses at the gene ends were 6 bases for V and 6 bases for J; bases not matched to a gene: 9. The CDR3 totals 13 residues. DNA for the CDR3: TGCAGTGCCCCCCTTTACAGGGGGCCCGAGCAGTACTTC. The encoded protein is CSAPLYRGPEQYF.

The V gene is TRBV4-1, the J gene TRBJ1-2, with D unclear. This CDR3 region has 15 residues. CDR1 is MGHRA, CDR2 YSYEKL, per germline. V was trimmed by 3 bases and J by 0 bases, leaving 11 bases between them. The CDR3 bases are TGCGCCAGCAGCCATCCGCGGGAAGCTAACTATGGCTACACCTTC. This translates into CASSHPREANYGYTF.

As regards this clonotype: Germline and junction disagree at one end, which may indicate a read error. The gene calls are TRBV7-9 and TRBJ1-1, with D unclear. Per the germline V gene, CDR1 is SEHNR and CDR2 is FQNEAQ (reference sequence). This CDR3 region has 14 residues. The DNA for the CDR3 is TGTGCTAGCAGCGAGACACTTCTTGTTACTGAAGCTTTCTTT. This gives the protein CASSETLLVTEAFF. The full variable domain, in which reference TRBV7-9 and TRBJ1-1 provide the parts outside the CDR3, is DTGVSQNPRHKITKRGQNVTFRCDPISEHNRLYWYRQTLGQGPEFLTYFQNEAQLEKSRLLSDRFSAERPKGSFSTLEIQRTEQGDSAMYLCASSETLLVTEAFFGQGTRLTVV.

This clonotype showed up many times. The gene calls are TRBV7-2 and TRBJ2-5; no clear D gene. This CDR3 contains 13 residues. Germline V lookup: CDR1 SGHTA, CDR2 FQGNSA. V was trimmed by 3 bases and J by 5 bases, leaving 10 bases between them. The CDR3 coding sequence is TGTGCCAGCAGCTTCGGCTCGTCGGAGACCCAGTACTTC. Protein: CASSFGSSETQYF. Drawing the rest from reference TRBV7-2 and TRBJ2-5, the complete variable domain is GAGVSQSPSNKVTEKGKDVELRCDPISGHTALYWYRQSLGQGLEFLIYFQGNSAPDKSGLPSDRFSAERTGGSVSTLTIQRTQQEDSAVYLCASSFGSSETQYFGPGTRLLVL.

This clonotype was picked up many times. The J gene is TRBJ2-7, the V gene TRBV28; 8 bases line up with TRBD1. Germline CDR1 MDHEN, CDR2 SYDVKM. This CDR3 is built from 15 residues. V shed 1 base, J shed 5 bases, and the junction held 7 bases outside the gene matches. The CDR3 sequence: CASSLFGTGQNEQYF. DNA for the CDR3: TGTGCCAGCAGTTTATTTGGGACAGGTCAAAACGAGCAGTACTTC.

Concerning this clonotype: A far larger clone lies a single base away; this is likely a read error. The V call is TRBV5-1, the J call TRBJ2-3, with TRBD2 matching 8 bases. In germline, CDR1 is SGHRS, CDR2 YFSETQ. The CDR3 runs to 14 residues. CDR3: CASSPVPGLDTRYF. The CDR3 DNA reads TGTGCCAGCAGCCCGGTCCCGGGACTAGATACGCGGTATTTT.

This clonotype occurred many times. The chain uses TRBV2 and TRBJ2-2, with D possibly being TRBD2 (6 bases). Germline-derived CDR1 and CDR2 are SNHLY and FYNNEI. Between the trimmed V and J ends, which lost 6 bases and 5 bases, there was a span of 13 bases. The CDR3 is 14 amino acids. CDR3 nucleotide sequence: TGTGCCAGCAGGGACGGGCGGGGAACCGGGGAGCTGTTTTTT. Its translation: CASRDGRGTGELFF.

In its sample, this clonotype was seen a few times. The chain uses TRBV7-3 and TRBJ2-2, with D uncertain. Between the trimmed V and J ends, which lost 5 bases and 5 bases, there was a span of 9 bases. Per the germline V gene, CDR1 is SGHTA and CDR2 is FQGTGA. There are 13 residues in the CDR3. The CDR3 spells CASSRSTTGELFF. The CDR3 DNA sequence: TGTGCCAGCAGCCGTTCTACAACCGGGGAGCTGTTTTTT.

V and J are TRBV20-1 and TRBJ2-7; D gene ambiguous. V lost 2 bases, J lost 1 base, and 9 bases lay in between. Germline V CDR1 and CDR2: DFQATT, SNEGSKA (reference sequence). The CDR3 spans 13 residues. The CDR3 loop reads CSARLGRSYEQYF. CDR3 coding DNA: TGCAGTGCTAGACTGGGCAGATCCTACGAGCAGTACTTC.

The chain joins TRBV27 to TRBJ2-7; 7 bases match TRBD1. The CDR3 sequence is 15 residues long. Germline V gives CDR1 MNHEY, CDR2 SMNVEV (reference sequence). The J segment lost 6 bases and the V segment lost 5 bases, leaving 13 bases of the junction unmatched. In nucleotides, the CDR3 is TGTGCCAGCAGTCCGGCCGGGACAGCCACACCCGAGCAGTACTTC. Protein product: CASSPAGTATPEQYF.

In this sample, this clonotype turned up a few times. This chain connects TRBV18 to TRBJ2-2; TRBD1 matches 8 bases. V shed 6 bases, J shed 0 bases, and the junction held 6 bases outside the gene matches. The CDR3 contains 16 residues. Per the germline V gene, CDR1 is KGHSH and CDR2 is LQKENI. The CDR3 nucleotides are TGTGCCAGCTCCGGGACAGGCGCCTCGAACACCGGGGAGCTGTTTTTT. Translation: CASSGTGASNTGELFF. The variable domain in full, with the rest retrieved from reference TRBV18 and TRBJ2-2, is NAGVMQNPRHLVRRRGQEARLRCSPMKGHSHVYWYRQLPEEGLKFMVYLQKENIIDESGMPKERFSAEFPKEGPSILRIQQVVRGDSAAYFCASSGTGASNTGELFFGEGSRLTVL.

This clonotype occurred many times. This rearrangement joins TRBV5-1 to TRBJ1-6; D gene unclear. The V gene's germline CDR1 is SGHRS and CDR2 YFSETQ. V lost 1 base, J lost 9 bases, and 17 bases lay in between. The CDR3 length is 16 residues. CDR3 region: CASSLRLVSGGSPLHF. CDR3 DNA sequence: TGCGCCAGCAGCTTGCGATTGGTGTCCGGTGGTTCACCCCTCCACTTT.

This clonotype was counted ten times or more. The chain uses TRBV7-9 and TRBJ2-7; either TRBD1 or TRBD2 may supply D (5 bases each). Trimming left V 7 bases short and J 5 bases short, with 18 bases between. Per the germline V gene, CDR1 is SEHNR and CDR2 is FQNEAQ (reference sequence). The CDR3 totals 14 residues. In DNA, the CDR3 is TGTGCCAGCACCGGGTCGGGGACGAGCAACGAGCAGTACTTC. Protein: CASTGSGTSNEQYF.

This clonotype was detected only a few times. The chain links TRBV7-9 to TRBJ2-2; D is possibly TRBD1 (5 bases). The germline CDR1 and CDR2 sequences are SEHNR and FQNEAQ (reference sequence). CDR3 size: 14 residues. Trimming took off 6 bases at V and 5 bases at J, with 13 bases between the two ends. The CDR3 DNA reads TGTGCCAGCAGACAGACCGCAGGGACCGGGGAGCTGTTTTTT. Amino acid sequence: CASRQTAGTGELFF. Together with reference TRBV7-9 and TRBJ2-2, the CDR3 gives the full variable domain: DTGVSQNPRHKITKRGQNVTFRCDPISEHNRLYWYRQTLGQGPEFLTYFQNEAQLEKSRLLSDRFSAERPKGSFSTLEIQRTEQGDSAMYLCASRQTAGTGELFFGEGSRLTVL.

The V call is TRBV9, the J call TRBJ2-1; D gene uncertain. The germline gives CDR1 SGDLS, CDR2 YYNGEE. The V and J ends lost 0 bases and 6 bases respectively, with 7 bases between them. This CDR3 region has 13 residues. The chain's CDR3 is CASSVEGFNEQFF. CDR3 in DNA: TGTGCCAGCAGCGTAGAGGGTTTCAATGAGCAGTTCTTC.

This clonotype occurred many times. CDR3 residues: CASSPVPGGELFF. CDR3 coding DNA: TGTGCCAGCAGCCCTGTCCCAGGAGGGGAGCTGTTTTTT. The chain has TRBV11-3 and TRBJ2-2; D not resolved. V was cut by 5 bases and J by 8 bases, with 12 bases left in between. In germline, CDR1 is SGHNT, CDR2 YENEEA. CDR3 length: 13 residues.

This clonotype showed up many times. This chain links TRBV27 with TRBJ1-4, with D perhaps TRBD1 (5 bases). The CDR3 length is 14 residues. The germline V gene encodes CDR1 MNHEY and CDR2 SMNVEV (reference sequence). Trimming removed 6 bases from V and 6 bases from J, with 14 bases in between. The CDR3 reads CASRTDRFDEKLFF. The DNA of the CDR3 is TGTGCCAGCAGGACCGACAGATTCGATGAAAAACTGTTTTTT.

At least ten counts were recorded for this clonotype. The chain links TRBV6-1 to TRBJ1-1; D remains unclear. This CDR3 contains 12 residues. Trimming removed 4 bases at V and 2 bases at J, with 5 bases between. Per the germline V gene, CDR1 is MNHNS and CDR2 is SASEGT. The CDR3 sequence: CASSGFNTEAFF. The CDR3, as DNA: TGTGCCAGCAGTGGGTTTAACACTGAAGCTTTCTTT.